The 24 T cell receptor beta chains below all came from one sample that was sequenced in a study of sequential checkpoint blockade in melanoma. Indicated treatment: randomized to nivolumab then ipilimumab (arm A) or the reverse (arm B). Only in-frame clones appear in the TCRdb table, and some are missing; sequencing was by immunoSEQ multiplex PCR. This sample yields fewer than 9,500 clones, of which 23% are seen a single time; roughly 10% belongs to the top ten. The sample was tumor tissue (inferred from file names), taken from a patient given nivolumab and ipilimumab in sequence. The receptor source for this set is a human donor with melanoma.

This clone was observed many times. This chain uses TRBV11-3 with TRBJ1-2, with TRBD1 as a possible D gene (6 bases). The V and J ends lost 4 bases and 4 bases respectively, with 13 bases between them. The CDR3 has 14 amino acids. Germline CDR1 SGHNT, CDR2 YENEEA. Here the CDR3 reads CASSSYRDLYGYTF. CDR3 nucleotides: TGTGCCAGCAGCTCCTACAGGGATCTCTATGGCTACACCTTC.

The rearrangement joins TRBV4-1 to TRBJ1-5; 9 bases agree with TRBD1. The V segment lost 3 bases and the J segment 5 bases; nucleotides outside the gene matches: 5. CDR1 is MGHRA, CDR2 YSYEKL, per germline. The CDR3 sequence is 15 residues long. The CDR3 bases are TGCGCCAGCAGCCAGGGGACAGGGACTTATCAGCCCCAGCATTTT. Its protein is CASSQGTGTYQPQHF.

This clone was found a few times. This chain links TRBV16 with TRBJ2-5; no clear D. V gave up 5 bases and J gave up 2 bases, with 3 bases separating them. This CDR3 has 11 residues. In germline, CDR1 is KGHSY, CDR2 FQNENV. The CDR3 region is CASSTQETQYF. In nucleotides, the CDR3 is TGTGCCAGCAGCACACAAGAGACCCAGTACTTC.

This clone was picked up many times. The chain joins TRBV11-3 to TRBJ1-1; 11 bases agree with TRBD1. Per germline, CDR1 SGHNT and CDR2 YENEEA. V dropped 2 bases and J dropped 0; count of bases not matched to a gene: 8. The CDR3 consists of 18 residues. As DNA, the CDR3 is TGTGCCAGCAGCTTAAACCCTGGGACAGGGGGACTGAACACTGAAGCTTTCTTT. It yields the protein CASSLNPGTGGLNTEAFF.

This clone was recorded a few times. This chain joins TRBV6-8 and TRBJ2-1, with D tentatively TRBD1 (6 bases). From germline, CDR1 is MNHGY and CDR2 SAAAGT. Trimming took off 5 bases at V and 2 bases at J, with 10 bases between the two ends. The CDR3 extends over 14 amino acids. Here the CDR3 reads CASSRQVPYNEQFF. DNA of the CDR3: TGTGCCAGCAGTAGACAGGTCCCCTACAATGAGCAGTTCTTC.

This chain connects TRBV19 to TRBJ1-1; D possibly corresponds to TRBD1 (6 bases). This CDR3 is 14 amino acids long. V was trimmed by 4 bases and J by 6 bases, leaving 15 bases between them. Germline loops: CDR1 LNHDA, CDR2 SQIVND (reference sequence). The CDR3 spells CASSNGGRFPEAFF. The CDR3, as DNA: TGTGCCAGTAGTAATGGGGGGCGCTTCCCTGAAGCTTTCTTT.

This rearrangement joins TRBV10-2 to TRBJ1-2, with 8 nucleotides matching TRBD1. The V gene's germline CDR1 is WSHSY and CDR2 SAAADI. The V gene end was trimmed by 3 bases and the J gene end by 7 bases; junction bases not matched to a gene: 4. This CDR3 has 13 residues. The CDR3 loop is CASSEGQGSGYTF. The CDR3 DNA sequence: TGCGCCAGCAGTGAAGGACAGGGAAGTGGCTACACCTTC.

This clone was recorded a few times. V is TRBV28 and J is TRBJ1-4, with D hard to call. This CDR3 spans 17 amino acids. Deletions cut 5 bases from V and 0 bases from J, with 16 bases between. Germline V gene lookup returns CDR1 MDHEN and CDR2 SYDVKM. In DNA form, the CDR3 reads TGTGCCAGCAGTCGCAACCCATTTGGATCAACTAATGAAAAACTGTTTTTT. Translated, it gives CASSRNPFGSTNEKLFF.

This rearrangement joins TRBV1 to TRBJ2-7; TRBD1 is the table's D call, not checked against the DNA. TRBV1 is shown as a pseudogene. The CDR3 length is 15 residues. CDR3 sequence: CASSQEDRGWYEQYV. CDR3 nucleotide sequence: TGCGCCAGCAGCCAAGAGGACAGGGGGTGGTACGAGCAGTACGTC.

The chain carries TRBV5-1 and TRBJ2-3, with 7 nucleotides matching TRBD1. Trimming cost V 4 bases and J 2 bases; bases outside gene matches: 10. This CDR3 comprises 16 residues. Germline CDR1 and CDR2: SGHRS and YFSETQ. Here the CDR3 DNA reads TGCGCCAGCAGCCCCATTGACAGGGCCTTCACAGATACGCAGTATTTT. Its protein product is CASSPIDRAFTDTQYF.

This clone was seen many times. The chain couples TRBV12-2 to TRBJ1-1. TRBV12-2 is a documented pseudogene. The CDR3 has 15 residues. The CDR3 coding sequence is TGTGCCACCCATTTGGGAGGTTTCATGAACACTGAAGCTTTCTTT. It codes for CATHLGGFMNTEAFF.

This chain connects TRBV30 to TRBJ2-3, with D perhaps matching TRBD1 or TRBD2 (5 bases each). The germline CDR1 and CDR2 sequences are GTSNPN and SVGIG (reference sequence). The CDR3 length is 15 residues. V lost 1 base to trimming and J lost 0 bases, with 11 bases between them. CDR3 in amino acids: CAWSGGDSSTDTQYF. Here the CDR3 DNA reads TGTGCCTGGAGTGGGGGAGACAGCAGCACAGATACGCAGTATTTT.

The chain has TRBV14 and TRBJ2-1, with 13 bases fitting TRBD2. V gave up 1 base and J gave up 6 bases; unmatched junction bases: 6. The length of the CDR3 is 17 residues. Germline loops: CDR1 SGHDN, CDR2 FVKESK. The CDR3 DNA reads TGTGCCAGCAGCCAAGGGACTAGCGGGAGAAGGTTCAATGAGCAGTTCTTC. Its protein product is CASSQGTSGRRFNEQFF.

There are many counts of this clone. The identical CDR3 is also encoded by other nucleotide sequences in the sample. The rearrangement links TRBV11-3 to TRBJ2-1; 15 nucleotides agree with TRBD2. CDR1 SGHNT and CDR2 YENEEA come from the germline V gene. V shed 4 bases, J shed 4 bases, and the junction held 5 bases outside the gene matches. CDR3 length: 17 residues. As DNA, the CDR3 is TGTGCCAGCAGCTCTCGAGGACTAGCGGGAGGGTACAATGAGCAGTTCTTC. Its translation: CASSSRGLAGGYNEQFF.

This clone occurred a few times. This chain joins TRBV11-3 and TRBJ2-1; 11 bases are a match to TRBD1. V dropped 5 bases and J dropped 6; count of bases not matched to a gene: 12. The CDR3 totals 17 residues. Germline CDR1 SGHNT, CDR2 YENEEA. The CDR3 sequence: CASSPGLTGQGGNEQFF. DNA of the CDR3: TGTGCCAGCAGCCCTGGCCTAACGGGACAGGGGGGCAATGAGCAGTTCTTC.

The CDR3 DNA reads TGTGCCAGCAGTCGAGGACAGACCTACGAGCAGTACGTC. This encodes CASSRGQTYEQYV. The V and J genes are TRBV28 and TRBJ2-7; D is possibly TRBD1 (6 bases). Looked up from germline, CDR1 is MDHEN and CDR2 is SYDVKM. The CDR3 is made up of 13 amino acids. V lost 5 bases to trimming and J lost 2 bases, with 10 bases between them.

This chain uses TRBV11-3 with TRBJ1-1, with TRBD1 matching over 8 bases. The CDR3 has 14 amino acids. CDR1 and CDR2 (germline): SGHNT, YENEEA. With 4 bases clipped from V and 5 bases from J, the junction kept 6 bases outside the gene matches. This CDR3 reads CASSSTGGWTEAFF. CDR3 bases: TGTGCCAGCAGCTCTACAGGGGGATGGACTGAAGCTTTCTTT.

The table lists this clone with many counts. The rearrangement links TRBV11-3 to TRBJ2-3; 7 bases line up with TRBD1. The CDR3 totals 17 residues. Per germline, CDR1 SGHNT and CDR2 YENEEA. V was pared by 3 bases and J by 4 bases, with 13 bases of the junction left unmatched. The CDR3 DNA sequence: TGTGCCAGCAGCTTCATAAGCGACAGGGCGTTCGCAGATACGCAGTATTTT. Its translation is CASSFISDRAFADTQYF.

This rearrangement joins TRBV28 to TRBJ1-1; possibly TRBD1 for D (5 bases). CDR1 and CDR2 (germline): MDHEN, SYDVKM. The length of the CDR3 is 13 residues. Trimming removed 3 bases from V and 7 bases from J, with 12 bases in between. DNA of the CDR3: TGTGCCAGCAGTTTTAAGACAGCCATTGAAGCTTTCTTT. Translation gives CASSFKTAIEAFF.

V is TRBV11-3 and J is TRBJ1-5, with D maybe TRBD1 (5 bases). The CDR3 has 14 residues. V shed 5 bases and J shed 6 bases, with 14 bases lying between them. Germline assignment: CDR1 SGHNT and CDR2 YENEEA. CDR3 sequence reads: CASSPSGGGQPQHF. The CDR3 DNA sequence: TGTGCCAGCAGCCCTAGCGGGGGGGGTCAGCCCCAGCATTTT.

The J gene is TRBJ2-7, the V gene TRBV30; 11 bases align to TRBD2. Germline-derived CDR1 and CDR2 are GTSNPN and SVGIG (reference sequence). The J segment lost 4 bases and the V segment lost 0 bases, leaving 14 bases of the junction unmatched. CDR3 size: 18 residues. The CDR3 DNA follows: TGTGCCTGGAGTGTATGGGGCCCCGTAACTAGCGGGAGATACGAGCAGTACGTC. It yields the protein CAWSVWGPVTSGRYEQYV.

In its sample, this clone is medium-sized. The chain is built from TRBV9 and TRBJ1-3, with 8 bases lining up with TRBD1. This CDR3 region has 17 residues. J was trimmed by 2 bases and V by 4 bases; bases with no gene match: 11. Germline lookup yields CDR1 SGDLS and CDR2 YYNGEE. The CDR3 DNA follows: TGTGCCAGCAGCTCGCGGACAGGGCTATCGGCTGGAAACACCATATATTTT. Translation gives CASSSRTGLSAGNTIYF.

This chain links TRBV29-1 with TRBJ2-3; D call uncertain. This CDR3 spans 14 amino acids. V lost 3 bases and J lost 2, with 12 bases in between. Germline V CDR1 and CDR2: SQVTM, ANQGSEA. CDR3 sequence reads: CSVENIGYTDTQYF. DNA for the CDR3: TGCAGCGTTGAGAACATTGGTTACACAGATACGCAGTATTTT.

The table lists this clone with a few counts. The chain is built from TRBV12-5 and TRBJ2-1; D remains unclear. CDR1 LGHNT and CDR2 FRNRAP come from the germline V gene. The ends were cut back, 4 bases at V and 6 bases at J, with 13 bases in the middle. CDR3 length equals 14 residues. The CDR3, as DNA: TGTGCTAGTGGTTCTTGGACCGCGATCAATGAGCAGTTCTTC. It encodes CASGSWTAINEQFF.